This TCR beta chain comes out of a study of T cell responses to AZD1222 COVID-19 vaccine. Notes on this clone: Its target is not known.

TCRdb keeps only in-frame clones here, not all; method: immunoSEQ multiplex PCR. The sample lists around 210,000 clones; roughly 94% were seen once. Points from the study as a whole: Among spike-specific TCRs, nearly half reportedly target unmutated variant regions.

Germline CDR1 is SNHLY and CDR2 is FYNNEI. The ends were cut back, 1 base at V and 0 bases at J, with 13 bases in the middle. The CDR3 has 16 residues. Sequenced material: peripheral blood, taken 28 days after the second dose of the MenACWY control vaccine. This TCR derives from an adult who received the MenACWY meningococcal vaccine as a control. The genes are TRBV2 and TRBJ2-7; D gene uncertain. CDR3 nucleotide sequence: TGTGCCAGCAGTGAAGGGACCCCCGTACTCTCCTACGAGCAGTACTTC. Encoded protein: CASSEGTPVLSYEQYF.